Presented here are 32 T cell receptor beta chains from one specimen sequenced in a study of OX40 agonist ivuxolimab in advanced cancers. Sequencing used immunoSEQ multiplex PCR; TCRdb keeps in-frame clones, though not all of them. The data contain 90,000 to 100,000 clones, 70% to 90% of them singletons. Sequencing used CD4+ or CD8+ T cells sorted from blood, obtained in a trial of the OX40 agonist ivuxolimab. The receptors stem from an adult with an advanced solid tumor such as melanoma, head and neck, liver or kidney cancer.

The chain combines TRBV19 with TRBJ2-2, with 11 bases matching TRBD2. CDR3 length: 16 residues. Per the germline V gene, CDR1 is LNHDA and CDR2 is SQIVND (reference sequence). The ends lost 5 bases at V and 1 base at J; junction bases unmatched: 3. CDR3 region: CASSRTSGGNTGELFF. As DNA, the CDR3 is TGTGCCAGTAGTCGTACTAGCGGGGGGAACACCGGGGAGCTGTTTTTT. The entire variable domain, with the rest obtained from reference TRBV19 and TRBJ2-2, is as follows: DGGITQSPKYLFRKEGQNVTLSCEQNLNHDAMYWYRQDPGQGLRLIYYSQIVNDFQKGDIAEGYSVSREKKESFPLTVTSAQKNPTAFYLCASSRTSGGNTGELFFGEGSRLTVL.

Of note for this clone: The same CDR3 arises from other DNA sequences in this sample as well. The genes are TRBV5-1 and TRBJ2-3, with a tentative D call TRBD2 (6 bases). The CDR3 sequence is 14 residues long. Trimming removed 3 bases at V and 0 bases at J, with 8 bases between. Germline V gene sequence: CDR1 SGHRS, CDR2 YFSETQ. The CDR3 here is CASSSGTSTDTQYF. The CDR3 coding sequence is TGCGCCAGCAGCTCAGGGACTAGCACAGATACGCAGTATTTT.

The chain carries TRBV7-2 and TRBJ2-7; 10 positions match TRBD2. The CDR3 contains 14 residues. V was clipped by 5 bases and J by 6 bases; unmatched bases: 7. The V gene's germline CDR1 is SGHTA and CDR2 FQGNSA. The CDR3 DNA sequence: TGTGCCAGCAGCAAGCGGGAGGGGTCTTCCGAGCAGTACTTC. Its protein is CASSKREGSSEQYF.

V gene TRBV2 combines with J gene TRBJ1-3, with 7 positions matching TRBD1. In germline, CDR1 is SNHLY, CDR2 FYNNEI. Losses at the gene ends were 5 bases for V and 1 base for J; bases not matched to a gene: 8. CDR3 length: 16 amino acids. The CDR3 spells CASSFGQAESGNTIYF. The DNA of the CDR3 is TGTGCCAGCAGTTTCGGACAGGCAGAGTCTGGAAACACCATATATTTT.

The J gene is TRBJ2-5, the V gene TRBV7-2; 11 bases are a match to TRBD2. Germline lookup yields CDR1 SGHTA and CDR2 FQGNSA. Unmatched junction bases numbered 8, after V lost 3 bases and J lost 5 bases. The CDR3 consists of 16 residues. The chain's CDR3 is CASSFSGTSGGETQYF. DNA of the CDR3: TGTGCCAGCAGCTTTTCCGGGACTAGCGGAGGGGAGACCCAGTACTTC. The full variable domain, in which reference TRBV7-2 and TRBJ2-5 provide the parts outside the CDR3, is GAGVSQSPSNKVTEKGKDVELRCDPISGHTALYWYRQSLGQGLEFLIYFQGNSAPDKSGLPSDRFSAERTGGSVSTLTIQRTQQEDSAVYLCASSFSGTSGGETQYFGPGTRLLVL.

The rearrangement joins TRBV5-1 to TRBJ2-2, with TRBD1 as a possible D gene (6 bases). The CDR3 runs 16 residues. Trimming cost V 4 bases and J 1 base, with 14 bases left between them. From germline, CDR1 is SGHRS and CDR2 YFSETQ. This CDR3 is CASSVLGQRNTGELFF. In nucleotides, the CDR3 is TGCGCCAGCAGCGTCCTAGGACAGAGGAACACCGGGGAGCTGTTTTTT.

The rearrangement uses TRBV4-2 and TRBJ2-3; unclear D gene. Germline V gene lookup returns CDR1 LGHNA and CDR2 YNFKEQ. Trimming removed 1 base at V and 1 base at J, with 6 bases between. The CDR3 runs 14 residues. The CDR3 DNA reads TGTGCCAGCAGCCAAGCACCAGGCACAGATACGCAGTATTTT. It translates to CASSQAPGTDTQYF.

This clone showed up just once. This CDR3 is CASSLWLAGEDTQYF. CDR3 sequence (DNA): TGTGCCAGCAGTTTATGGCTAGCGGGAGAAGATACGCAGTATTTT. The V and J genes are TRBV27 and TRBJ2-3, with 10 bases lining up with TRBD2. In germline, CDR1 is MNHEY, CDR2 SMNVEV (reference sequence). With 1 base clipped from V and 5 bases from J, the junction kept 3 bases outside the gene matches. The CDR3 length is 15 residues.

The chain employs TRBV19 and TRBJ1-3, with TRBD1 as a possible D gene (5 bases). Germline V lookup: CDR1 LNHDA, CDR2 SQIVND (reference sequence). This CDR3 spans 14 amino acids. Trimming stripped 8 bases from V and 1 base from J, with 12 bases between. CDR3 sequence (DNA): TGTGCCAGTTCGGCGGGGGATTCTGGAAACACCATATATTTT. Protein product: CASSAGDSGNTIYF.

The chain recombines TRBV6-5 with TRBJ1-2; unclear D gene. Trimming left V 0 bases short and J 3 bases short, with 11 bases between. This CDR3 has 15 residues. Looked up from germline, CDR1 is MNHEY and CDR2 is SVGAGI. CDR3 DNA sequence: TGTGCCAGCAGTTACTCTGCAGCCTACTACTATGGCTACACCTTC. It yields the protein CASSYSAAYYYGYTF.

The genes are TRBV6-5 and TRBJ1-1, with 7 bases identical to TRBD1. The CDR3 consists of 15 residues. Germline V CDR1 and CDR2: MNHEY, SVGAGI. The V gene end was trimmed by 4 bases and the J gene end by 10 bases; junction bases not matched to a gene: 15. The CDR3 region is CASSFTRGGDRRAFF. For the CDR3, the DNA is TGTGCCAGCAGTTTTACAAGAGGGGGCGACCGGCGAGCTTTCTTT.

A remark on this clone: A junction boundary mismatches the germline segment, possibly from a read error. The chain combines TRBV6-5 with TRBJ1-3, with D hard to call. Germline lookup yields CDR1 MNHEY and CDR2 SVGAGI. CDR3 length: 12 residues. The CDR3 here is CASGPERISLIF. CDR3 nucleotides: TGTGCCAGCGGACCAGAGAGGATCAGCTTGATTTTT.

V is TRBV5-1 and J is TRBJ1-1, with D possibly matching TRBD1 (5 bases). Trimming took off 0 bases at V and 4 bases at J, with 13 bases between the two ends. The CDR3 is 15 amino acids. The germline CDR1 and CDR2 sequences are SGHRS and YFSETQ. CDR3 DNA: TGCGCCAGCAGCTTGGAGGGGAGGACGACCACTGAAGCTTTCTTT. This encodes CASSLEGRTTTEAFF.

V is TRBV6-5 and J is TRBJ1-4; D may be TRBD1 (5 bases). There are 14 residues in the CDR3. V was trimmed by 5 bases and J by 8 bases, leaving 15 bases between them. Germline CDR1 and CDR2: MNHEY and SVGAGI. DNA of the CDR3: TGTGCCAGCAGTCCTTCCGATAAGGGGGAAAAACTGTTTTTT. This gives the protein CASSPSDKGEKLFF.

The V gene is TRBV7-9, the J gene TRBJ2-1; 11 bases fit TRBD2. V trimming: 3 bases; J trimming: 7 bases; junction bases outside the gene matches: 5. The CDR3 length is 15 residues. Germline CDR1 SEHNR, CDR2 FQNEAQ (reference sequence). In DNA form, the CDR3 reads TGTGCCAGCAGCTTTAGCGGGAGGGCCACGAATGAGCAGTTCTTC. This translates into CASSFSGRATNEQFF.

V usage is TRBV10-3 and J usage is TRBJ2-7, with 7 bases matching TRBD1. Losses at the gene ends were 0 bases for V and 3 bases for J; bases not matched to a gene: 5. The germline V gene encodes CDR1 ENHRY and CDR2 SYGVKD. This CDR3 spans 15 amino acids. The CDR3 region is CAISESTGKGYEQYF. DNA of the CDR3: TGTGCCATCAGTGAGTCGACAGGGAAGGGCTACGAGCAGTACTTC.

This clone came up once. The chain has TRBV5-4 and TRBJ1-1; D remains unclear. Germline CDR1 SGHNT, CDR2 YYREEE (reference sequence). The CDR3 spans 17 residues. V gave up 3 bases and J gave up 4 bases, with 22 bases separating them. Here the CDR3 reads CASSSGRGSSPPTEAFF. CDR3 DNA: TGTGCCAGCAGCTCGGGGAGAGGGTCCTCGCCCCCCACTGAAGCTTTCTTT.

This rearrangement joins TRBV5-1 to TRBJ2-1; 7 bases align to TRBD2. Germline V gene data show CDR1 as SGHRS and CDR2 as YFSETQ. V dropped 0 bases and J dropped 0; count of bases not matched to a gene: 6. The CDR3 totals 17 residues. CDR3: CASSLGSGRSSYNEQFF. CDR3 in DNA: TGCGCCAGCAGCTTGGGTAGCGGGCGGAGCTCCTACAATGAGCAGTTCTTC.

The chain combines TRBV6-1 with TRBJ1-2, with D unresolved. The germline V gene has CDR1 MNHNS and CDR2 SASEGT. V was cut by 6 bases and J by 5 bases, with 4 bases left in between. The CDR3 totals 10 residues. The CDR3 coding sequence is TGTGCCAGCAGGGAATATGGCTACACCTTC. It is translated as CASREYGYTF.

J is TRBJ1-3 and V is TRBV2; D call uncertain. Trimming pared 8 bases from V and 0 bases from J, leaving 8 bases between. Per the germline V gene, CDR1 is SNHLY and CDR2 is FYNNEI. This CDR3 is built from 13 residues. The chain's CDR3 is CASLRSSGNTIYF. DNA for the CDR3: TGTGCCAGCCTTCGGAGCTCTGGAAACACCATATATTTT.

This clone has only one observation. The J gene is TRBJ2-7, the V gene TRBV6-5; maybe TRBD1 (5 bases). Germline loops: CDR1 MNHEY, CDR2 SVGAGI. This CDR3 region has 14 residues. The V and J ends lost 6 bases and 5 bases respectively, with 17 bases between them. CDR3 loop: CASSRQGNLNEQYF. CDR3 sequence (DNA): TGTGCCAGCAGCCGCCAGGGAAACCTAAACGAGCAGTACTTC.

The genes are TRBV6-5 and TRBJ1-1; D gene uncertain. Trimming pared 6 bases from V and 2 bases from J, leaving 7 bases between. Per germline, CDR1 MNHEY and CDR2 SVGAGI. This CDR3 has 12 amino acids. Here the CDR3 DNA reads TGTGCCAGCAGGAGACATAACACTGAAGCTTTCTTT. It encodes CASRRHNTEAFF.

The rearrangement uses TRBV7-9 and TRBJ1-1; D gene uncertain. The CDR3 is 14 residues long. The germline CDR1 and CDR2 sequences are SEHNR and FQNEAQ (reference sequence). V shed 5 bases and J shed 7 bases, with 17 bases lying between them. CDR3 loop: CASSRLGWVSEAFF. DNA for the CDR3: TGTGCCAGCAGCCGACTGGGTTGGGTGAGTGAAGCTTTCTTT.

This sequence joins TRBV7-2 and TRBJ1-4, with a possible D match to TRBD1 (5 bases). V lost 4 bases and J 8 bases, leaving 11 bases between the germline ends. Germline V gene data show CDR1 as SGHTA and CDR2 as FQGNSA. This CDR3 has 13 residues. CDR3 protein: CASSSGLREKLFF. In DNA, the CDR3 is TGTGCCAGCAGCTCGGGACTTCGGGAAAAACTGTTTTTT.

J is TRBJ2-7 and V is TRBV30; D unresolved. The CDR3 totals 13 residues. V was pared by 2 bases and J by 6 bases, with 14 bases between. Germline-derived CDR1 and CDR2 are GTSNPN and SVGIG (reference sequence). In nucleotides, the CDR3 is TGTGCCTGGAGTCGTTCGTTAGGGCGCGAGCAGTACGTC. This translates into CAWSRSLGREQYV.

The genes are TRBV28 and TRBJ2-7, with TRBD2 as a possible D gene (6 bases). Germline loops: CDR1 MDHEN, CDR2 SYDVKM. This CDR3 has 11 amino acids. The V gene lost 6 bases and the J gene lost 4 bases, with 7 bases spanning the gap. The CDR3 sequence is CASRRGYEQYF. The CDR3 DNA is TGTGCCAGCAGGCGGGGATACGAGCAGTACTTC.

The V call is TRBV6-1, the J call TRBJ1-4, with D perhaps matching TRBD1 (5 bases). Germline lookup yields CDR1 MNHNS and CDR2 SASEGT. The CDR3 is 13 amino acids. V lost 5 bases to trimming and J lost 8 bases, with 12 bases between them. CDR3 bases: TGTGCCAGCAGTCGGGGACGGCTAGAAAAACTGTTTTTT. As protein: CASSRGRLEKLFF.

Comment on this clone: The sample contains more than one DNA sequence encoding this CDR3. J is TRBJ2-3 and V is TRBV18; D remains unclear. Germline loops: CDR1 KGHSH, CDR2 LQKENI. V was shortened by 3 bases and J by 1 base, with 2 bases between the two germline ends. CDR3 length equals 12 residues. The CDR3 nucleotides read TGTGCCAGCTCACCGGGCACAGATACGCAGTATTTT. Its protein product is CASSPGTDTQYF.

This clone showed up just a few times. The chain joins TRBV5-1 to TRBJ2-3; 9 nucleotides align to TRBD2. Germline loops: CDR1 SGHRS, CDR2 YFSETQ. The V and J ends lost 4 bases and 4 bases, in that order; junction bases with no gene match: 7. The CDR3 sequence is 15 residues long. The CDR3 DNA is TGCGCCAGCAGCGCCCTTAGCGGGAGTGCAGATACGCAGTATTTT. This gives the protein CASSALSGSADTQYF.

The V call is TRBV5-1, the J call TRBJ2-3; TRBD2 aligns across 9 bases. The CDR3 sequence is 16 residues long. J lost 3 bases, V lost 4 bases, and 9 bases had no gene match. Germline loops: CDR1 SGHRS, CDR2 YFSETQ. DNA of the CDR3: TGCGCCAGCAGCCTGGCGGCTAGCGGGAATACAGATACGCAGTATTTT. Translating gives CASSLAASGNTDTQYF.

The chain employs TRBV19 and TRBJ2-1; D might be TRBD2 (6 bases). V gave up 7 bases and J gave up 6 bases, with 19 bases separating them. Germline V gives CDR1 LNHDA, CDR2 SQIVND (reference sequence). The CDR3 extends over 15 amino acids. The CDR3 is CASTQTSSYINEQFF. The CDR3 region has the DNA TGTGCCAGTACCCAGACTAGTTCTTATATCAATGAGCAGTTCTTC.

V usage is TRBV5-1 and J usage is TRBJ2-7; D might be TRBD1 or TRBD2, each matching 5 bases. Trimming took off 4 bases at V and 12 bases at J, with 20 bases between the two ends. The CDR3 spans 13 residues. CDR1 is SGHRS, CDR2 YFSETQ, per germline. CDR3 coding DNA: TGCGCCAGCAGCCGGATGCCCCGGGACGCCCGGTACTTC. This sequence encodes CASSRMPRDARYF.